This TCR beta chain was recorded in a study of blood T cells in healthy people across ages. Overall study results and limits: It was not known whether donors were CMV positive (a possible confounder of expanded clonotype changes). Significant beta diversity loss was already apparent by age approximately 42, declining roughly linearly.

This clonotype was counted only a few times. The antigen is unknown. Primed by a sample-barcoded 5' primer and a J-beta primer mix, a second PCR proceeded for about 7 to 12 cycles. Via MiXCR, TCRdb re-called the 5' RACE reads, giving one row per CDR3 protein. The table includes around 1,000,000 distinct CDR3 sequences, under 30% detected once. Germline-derived CDR1 and CDR2 are MNHEY and SVGEGT. CDR3 length: 14 residues. These data also featured in a second study, about T cells of mothers and their children. This second report adds: The output of TCR recombination is shaped by thymic selection similarly in related and unrelated pairs.

The origin of this receptor is a girl aged 2 to 10 in good health. The chain uses TRBV6-2 or TRBV6-3 and TRBJ2-5, with D perhaps TRBD1 (5 bases). With the DNA end fitting TRBJ2-1 better, the J assignment may be wrong. The sample consisted of blood. The CDR3 DNA reads TGTGCCAGCAGTCCACGGACACCCTGGGATGAGCAGTTCTTC. Encoded protein: CASSPRTPWDEQFF.